This T cell receptor beta chain appears in the sequencing data of a study of T-cell reconstitution after alpha-beta-depleted transplantation in children. The CDR3 covers 15 residues. The trim removed 0 bases at V and 6 bases at J, leaving 6 bases unmatched. Per germline, CDR1 LGHNA and CDR2 YSLEER. This clonotype was recorded at least ten times. During its preparation, the TCRbeta library received unique molecular identifiers. MiXCR was run by TCRdb on the PCR reads, yielding one entry per CDR3 protein. The sample has 150,000 to 200,000 distinct CDR3 sequences, 5% to 6.5% seen once; the top ten hold under 5%.

The sample was PBMCs, taken before TCRalphabeta/CD19-depleted stem cell transplant. This TCR was recovered from a girl under three years old with combined immunodeficiency, due to receive a stem cell transplant. The chain couples TRBV4-3 to TRBJ2-5; 8 bases map to TRBD1. The CDR3 DNA sequence: TGCGCCAGCAGCCAAGAAACGACAGGGGAGAAGACCCAGTACTTC. Protein: CASSQETTGEKTQYF.